This T cell receptor beta chain emerged from a study of T cell responses to AZD1222 COVID-19 vaccine. General study points: Dominant at 160-218 and 743-854, vaccine-associated CD4 TCRs also spanned spike. Donors were chiefly white British, with a greater number of females, and clonal diversity was perhaps underestimated.

Clones were read by immunoSEQ multiplex PCR, and TCRdb kept only the in-frame ones, dropping some. The sample consists of over 100,000 clones, around 87% of them appearing once. The analysis combined second doses at about 4 or about 12 weeks. As regards this clone: Its target is unknown.

The CDR3 has 14 amino acids. Trimming removed 4 bases from V and 5 bases from J; junction bases left unmatched: 5. Germline CDR1 is MNHEY and CDR2 is SVGEGT. The receptor's source is an adult who received the AZD1222 COVID-19 vaccine. The chain employs TRBV6-2 or TRBV6-3 and TRBJ1-2; 9 nucleotides agree with TRBD1. Source: peripheral blood, taken 28 days after the second AZD1222 dose. The CDR3 DNA is TGTGCCAGCAGTTTTGGACAGGGGACATATGGCTACACCTTC. Amino acids: CASSFGQGTYGYTF.